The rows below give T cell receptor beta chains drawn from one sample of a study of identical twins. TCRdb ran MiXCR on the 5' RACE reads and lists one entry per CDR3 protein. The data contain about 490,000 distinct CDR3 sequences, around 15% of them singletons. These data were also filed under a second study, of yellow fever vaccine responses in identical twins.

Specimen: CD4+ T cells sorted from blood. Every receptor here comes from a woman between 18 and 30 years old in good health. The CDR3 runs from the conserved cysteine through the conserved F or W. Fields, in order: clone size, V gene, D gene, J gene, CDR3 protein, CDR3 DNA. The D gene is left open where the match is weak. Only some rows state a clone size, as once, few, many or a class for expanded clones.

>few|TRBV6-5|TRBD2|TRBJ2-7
CASRYGTSGIYEQYF
TGTGCCAGCAGGTACGGGACTAGCGGGATTTACGAGCAGTACTTC
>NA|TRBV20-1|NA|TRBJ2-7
CSAREPLRSYEQYF
TGCAGTGCTAGGGAGCCATTACGGTCTTACGAGCAGTACTTC
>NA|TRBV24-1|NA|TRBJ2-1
CATSEPSRPGNEQFF
TGTGCCACCAGTGAACCCTCCAGACCTGGGAATGAGCAGTTCTTC
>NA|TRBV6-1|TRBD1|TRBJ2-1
CASRRQGALYNEQFF
TGTGCCAGCAGACGACAGGGGGCTCTCTACAATGAGCAGTTCTTC
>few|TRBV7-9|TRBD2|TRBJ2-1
CASSFGLGLAEYNEQFF
TGTGCCAGCAGCTTCGGTTTAGGACTAGCAGAGTATAATGAGCAGTTCTTC
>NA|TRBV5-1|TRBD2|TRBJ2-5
CASSALAGDTETQYF
TGCGCCAGCAGCGCACTAGCGGGAGATACGGAGACCCAGTACTTC
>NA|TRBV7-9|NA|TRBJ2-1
CASSLGGGRSGNEQFF
TGTGCCAGCAGCTTAGGTGGCGGTAGATCAGGGAATGAGCAGTTCTTC
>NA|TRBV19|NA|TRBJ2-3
CASSTPFEGTQYF
TGTGCCAGTAGTACACCGTTCGAAGGTACGCAGTATTTT
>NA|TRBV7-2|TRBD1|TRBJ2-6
CASSLAGQPGKLANVLTF
TGTGCCAGCAGCTTAGCGGGACAGCCGGGTAAACTGGCCAACGTCCTGACTTTC
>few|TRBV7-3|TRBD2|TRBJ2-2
CASSPVAGVTGELFF
TGTGCCAGCAGCCCCGTAGCGGGAGTCACCGGGGAGCTGTTTTTT
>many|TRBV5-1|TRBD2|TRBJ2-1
CASSGTSGRPYNEQFF
TGCGCCAGCAGCGGGACTAGCGGGAGGCCCTACAATGAGCAGTTCTTC
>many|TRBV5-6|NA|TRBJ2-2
CASSRRRTSNTGELFF
TGTGCCAGCAGCCGACGGAGGACATCGAACACCGGGGAGCTGTTTTTT
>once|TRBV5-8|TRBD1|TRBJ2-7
CANQHRGGFYEQYF
TGTGCCAATCAACACAGGGGCGGTTTCTACGAGCAGTACTTC
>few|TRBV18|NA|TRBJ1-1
CASSPGRENTEAFF
TGTGCCAGCTCACCGGGACGGGAGAACACTGAAGCTTTCTTT